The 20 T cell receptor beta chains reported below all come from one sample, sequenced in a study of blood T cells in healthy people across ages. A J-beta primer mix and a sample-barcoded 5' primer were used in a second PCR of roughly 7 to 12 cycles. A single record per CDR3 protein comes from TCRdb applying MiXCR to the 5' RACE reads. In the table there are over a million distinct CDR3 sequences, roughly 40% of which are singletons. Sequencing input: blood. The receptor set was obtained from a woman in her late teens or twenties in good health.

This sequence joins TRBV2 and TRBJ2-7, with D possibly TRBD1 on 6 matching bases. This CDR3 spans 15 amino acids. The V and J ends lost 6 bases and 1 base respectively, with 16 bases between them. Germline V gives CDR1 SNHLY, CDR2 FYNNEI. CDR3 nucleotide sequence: TGTGCCAGCAGCCCCGTCAGGGGCTCGTCCTACGAGCAGTACTTC. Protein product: CASSPVRGSSYEQYF.

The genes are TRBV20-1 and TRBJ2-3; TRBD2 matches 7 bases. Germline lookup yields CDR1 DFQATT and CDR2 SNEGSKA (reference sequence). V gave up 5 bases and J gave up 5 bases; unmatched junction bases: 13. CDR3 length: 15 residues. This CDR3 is CSADSPGGHVDTQYF. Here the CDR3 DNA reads TGCAGTGCTGACTCTCCGGGAGGCCATGTAGATACGCAGTATTTT.

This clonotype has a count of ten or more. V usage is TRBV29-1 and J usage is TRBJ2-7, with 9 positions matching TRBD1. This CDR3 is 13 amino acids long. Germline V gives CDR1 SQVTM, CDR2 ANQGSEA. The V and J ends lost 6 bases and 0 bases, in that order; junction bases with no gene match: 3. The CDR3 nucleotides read TGCAGCGTGCCGGGACAGGGCTCCTACGAGCAGTACTTC. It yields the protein CSVPGQGSYEQYF.

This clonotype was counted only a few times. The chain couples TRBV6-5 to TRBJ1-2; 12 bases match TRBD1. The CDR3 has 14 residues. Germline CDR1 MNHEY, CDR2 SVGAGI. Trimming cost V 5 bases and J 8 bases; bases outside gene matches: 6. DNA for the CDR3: TGTGCCAGCAGTGCGGGACAGGGGGCGCGGGGCTACACCTTC. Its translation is CASSAGQGARGYTF.

Here the CDR3 reads CASSQAARISYEQYF. The CDR3 bases are TGTGCCAGCAGCCAAGCGGCTAGGATCTCCTACGAGCAGTACTTC. The J gene is TRBJ2-7, the V gene TRBV14; unclear D gene. V lost 1 base to trimming and J lost 0 bases, with 10 bases between them. From germline, CDR1 is SGHDN and CDR2 FVKESK. The CDR3 covers 15 residues.

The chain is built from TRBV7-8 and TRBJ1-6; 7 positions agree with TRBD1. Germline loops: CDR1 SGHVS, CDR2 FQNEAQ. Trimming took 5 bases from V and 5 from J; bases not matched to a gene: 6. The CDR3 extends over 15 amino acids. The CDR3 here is CASSDRDSNNSPLHF. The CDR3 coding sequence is TGTGCCAGCAGCGACCGGGACAGCAATAATTCACCCCTCCACTTT. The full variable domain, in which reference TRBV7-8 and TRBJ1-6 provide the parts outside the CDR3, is GAGVSQSPRYKVAKRGQDVALRCDPISGHVSLFWYQQALGQGPEFLTYFQNEAQLDKSGLPSDRFFAERPEGSVSTLKIQRTQQEDSAVYLCASSDRDSNNSPLHFGNGTRLTVT.

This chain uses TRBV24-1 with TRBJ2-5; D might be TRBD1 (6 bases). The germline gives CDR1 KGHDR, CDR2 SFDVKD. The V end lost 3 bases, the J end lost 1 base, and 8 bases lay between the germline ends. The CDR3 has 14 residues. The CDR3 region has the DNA TGTGCCACCAGTGATCGACAGGTCCAAGAGACCCAGTACTTC. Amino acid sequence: CATSDRQVQETQYF.

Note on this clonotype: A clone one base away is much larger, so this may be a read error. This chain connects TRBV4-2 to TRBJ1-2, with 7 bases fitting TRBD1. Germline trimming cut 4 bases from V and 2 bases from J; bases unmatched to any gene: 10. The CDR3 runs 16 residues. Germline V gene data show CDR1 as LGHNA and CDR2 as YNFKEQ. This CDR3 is CASSLTSGQVNYGYTF. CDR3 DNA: TGTGCCAGCAGCCTGACGAGTGGACAGGTGAACTATGGCTACACCTTC.

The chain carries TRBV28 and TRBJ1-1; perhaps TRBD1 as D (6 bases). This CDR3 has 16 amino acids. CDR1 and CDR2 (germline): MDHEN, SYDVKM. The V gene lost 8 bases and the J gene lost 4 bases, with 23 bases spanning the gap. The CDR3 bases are TGTGCCAGCGGGGAGACAGGTAGTGTTCGGGGCACTGAAGCTTTCTTT. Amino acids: CASGETGSVRGTEAFF.

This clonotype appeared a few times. CDR3 sequence: CASSQEGLANTYEQYF. The CDR3 bases are TGCGCCAGCAGCCAAGAGGGGCTAGCGAATACCTACGAGCAGTACTTC. V is TRBV4-1 and J is TRBJ2-7; tentatively, D is TRBD2 (6 bases). Trimming left V 0 bases short and J 2 bases short, with 14 bases between. Germline assignment: CDR1 MGHRA and CDR2 YSYEKL. CDR3 length: 16 residues.

CDR3: CASSPPLAEQFF. The CDR3, as DNA: TGTGCCAGCAGTCCCCCCCTGGCGGAGCAGTTCTTC. J is TRBJ2-1 and V is TRBV12-3 or TRBV12-4; D unclear. V was trimmed by 5 bases and J by 10 bases, leaving 12 bases between them. This CDR3 region has 12 residues.

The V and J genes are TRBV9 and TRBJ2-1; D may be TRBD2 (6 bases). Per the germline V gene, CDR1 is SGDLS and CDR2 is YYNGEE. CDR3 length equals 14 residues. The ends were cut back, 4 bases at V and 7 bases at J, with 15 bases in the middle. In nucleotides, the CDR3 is TGTGCCAGCAGCAATCCGGGAGCCCGAAATGAGCAGTTCTTC. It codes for CASSNPGARNEQFF.

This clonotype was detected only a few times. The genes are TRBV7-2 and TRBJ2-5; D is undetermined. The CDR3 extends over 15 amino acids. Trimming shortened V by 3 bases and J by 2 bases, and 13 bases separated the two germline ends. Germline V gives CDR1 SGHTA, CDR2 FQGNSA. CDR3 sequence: CASSLLSSGQETQYF. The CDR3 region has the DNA TGTGCCAGCAGCTTGTTAAGCTCTGGGCAAGAGACCCAGTACTTC.

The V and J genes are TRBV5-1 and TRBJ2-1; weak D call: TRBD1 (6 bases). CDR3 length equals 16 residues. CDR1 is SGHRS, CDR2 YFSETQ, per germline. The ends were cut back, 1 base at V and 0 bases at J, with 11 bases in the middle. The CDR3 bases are TGCGCCAGCAGCTTGCGGCAGGGGAGCTCCTACAATGAGCAGTTCTTC. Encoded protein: CASSLRQGSSYNEQFF.

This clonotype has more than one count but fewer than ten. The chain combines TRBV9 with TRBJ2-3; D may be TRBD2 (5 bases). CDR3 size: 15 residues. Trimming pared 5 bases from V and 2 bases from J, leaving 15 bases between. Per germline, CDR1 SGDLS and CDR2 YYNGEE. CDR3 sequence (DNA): TGTGCCAGCAGTCCTGCAGCGGCAAACACAGATACGCAGTATTTT. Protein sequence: CASSPAAANTDTQYF. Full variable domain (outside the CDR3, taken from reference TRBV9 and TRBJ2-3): DSGVTQTPKHLITATGQRVTLRCSPRSGDLSVYWYQQSLDQGLQFLIQYYNGEERAKGNILERFSAQQFPDLHSELNLSSLELGDSALYFCASSPAAANTDTQYFGPGTRLTVL.

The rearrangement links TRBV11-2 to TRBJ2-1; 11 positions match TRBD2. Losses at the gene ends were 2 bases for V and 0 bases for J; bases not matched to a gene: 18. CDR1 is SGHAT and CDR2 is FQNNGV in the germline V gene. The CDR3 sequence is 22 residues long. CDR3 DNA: TGTGCCAGCAGCTTAATATTATCAGGGACTAGCGGAATGTCAAGCTCCTACAATGAGCAGTTCTTC. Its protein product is CASSLILSGTSGMSSSYNEQFF.

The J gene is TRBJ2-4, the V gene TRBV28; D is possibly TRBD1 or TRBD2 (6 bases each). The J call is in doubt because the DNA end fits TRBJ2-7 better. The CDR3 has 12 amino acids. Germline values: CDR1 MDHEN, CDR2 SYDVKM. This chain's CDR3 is CASSWTGAEQYF. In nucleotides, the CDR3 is TGTGCCAGCAGTTGGACGGGGGCCGAGCAGTACTTC.

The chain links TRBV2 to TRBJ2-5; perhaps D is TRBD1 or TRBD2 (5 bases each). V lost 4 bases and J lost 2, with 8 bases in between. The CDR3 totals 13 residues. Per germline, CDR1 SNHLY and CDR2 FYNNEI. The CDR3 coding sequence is TGTGCCAGCAGTGGCGAGGGGCAAGAGACCCAGTACTTC. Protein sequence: CASSGEGQETQYF.

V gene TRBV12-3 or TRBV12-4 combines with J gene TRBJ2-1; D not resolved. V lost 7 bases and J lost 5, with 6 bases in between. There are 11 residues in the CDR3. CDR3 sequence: CASIFNNEQFF. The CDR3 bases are TGTGCCAGCATATTCAACAATGAGCAGTTCTTC.

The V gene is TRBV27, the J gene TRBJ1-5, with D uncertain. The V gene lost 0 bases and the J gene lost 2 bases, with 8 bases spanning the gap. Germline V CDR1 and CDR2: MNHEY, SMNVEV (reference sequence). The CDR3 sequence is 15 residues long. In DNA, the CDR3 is TGTGCCAGCAGTTTATCAGGGATGGGCAATCAGCCCCAGCATTTT. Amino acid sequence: CASSLSGMGNQPQHF.